These T cell receptor beta chains were read from a single sample in a study of technical replicates of blood from several donors. Repertoires were generated with immunoSEQ multiplex PCR, while TCRdb's copy carries only in-frame clones and drops some. This table has 84,000 or so clones, about 94% appearing once. The sample taken for sequencing was T cells isolated from PBMCs. The source is a human donor in good health. Each CDR3 is given without its conserved first and last residue. The D gene is left open where the match is weak. A clone size is listed for some rows: how often the clone was seen (once, few, many), or a class if it is expanded.

CDR3,length,size,D,J,V
ASSGDRVSTQMEAF,14,NA,TRBD1,TRBJ1-1,TRBV2
ASSPPVASEQY,11,NA,NA,TRBJ2-7,TRBV18
ASSFGQESYEQY,12,NA,TRBD1,TRBJ2-7,TRBV5-1
ASSFGGRAGTGELF,14,NA,TRBD2,TRBJ2-2,TRBV5-4
ATSRDLGSRDRENTIY,16,NA,TRBD1,TRBJ1-3,TRBV15
ASSGGQGYYEQY,12,NA,TRBD1,TRBJ2-7,TRBV5-5
ASSLGGQNGYT,11,NA,TRBD1,TRBJ1-2,TRBV27
ASREDRGSFSYEQY,14,NA,TRBD1,TRBJ2-7,TRBV6-1
ASKIEGGASPLH,12,NA,NA,TRBJ1-6,TRBV6-1
ASSLERSGEQY,11,NA,NA,TRBJ2-7,TRBV7-7
ASSLSGRTYEQY,12,NA,NA,TRBJ2-7,TRBV5-1
ASSEPTLDTQY,11,NA,NA,TRBJ2-3,TRBV5-1
ASSRTSEETQY,11,NA,TRBD2,TRBJ2-5,TRBV13
ASSLGGQGASNGYT,14,NA,TRBD1,TRBJ1-2,TRBV7-9
ASSRGRNNSPLH,12,NA,NA,TRBJ1-6,TRBV2
ASRHFEKLF,9,NA,NA,TRBJ1-4,TRBV27
ASSIELGSRNEKLF,14,once,NA,TRBJ1-4,TRBV19
ATSRPGLASTDTQY,14,NA,TRBD2,TRBJ2-3,TRBV15
ASSYSSGDWGQY,12,NA,NA,TRBJ2-7,TRBV6-5
ASSVEGGGHPITDTQY,16,NA,TRBD2,TRBJ2-3,TRBV9
SVVSGANYGYT,11,NA,NA,TRBJ1-2,TRBV29-1
ASSQGLTDGTQY,12,few,NA,TRBJ2-5,TRBV4-1
ASSDRAVGNQPQH,13,NA,TRBD1,TRBJ1-5,TRBV6-6
ASSHYEQY,8,once,NA,TRBJ2-7,TRBV2
ASSYNLASNTGELF,14,NA,NA,TRBJ2-2,TRBV6-5
ASSHVGQGYGYT,12,once,TRBD1,TRBJ1-2,TRBV4-1
ASSSGRLAGSYEQY,14,NA,TRBD2,TRBJ2-7,TRBV28
ASTDIHSNQPQH,12,NA,NA,TRBJ1-5,TRBV5-8
ASSPKGTGSQGNTIY,15,NA,TRBD1,TRBJ1-3,TRBV7-9
ASSPSGSSYEQY,12,NA,TRBD2,TRBJ2-7,TRBV18
ASSETGLINTIY,12,NA,NA,TRBJ1-3,TRBV6-1
ASSGTLMASGGPNTDTQY,18,NA,TRBD2,TRBJ2-3,TRBV5-4
ASSPPGTGGDYGYT,14,NA,TRBD1,TRBJ1-2,TRBV28
ALGGRYETEAF,11,NA,NA,TRBJ1-1,TRBV6-1
ASSYNGQHEAF,11,NA,NA,TRBJ1-1,TRBV7-8
ASSSTRGNQPQH,12,NA,NA,TRBJ1-5,TRBV5-6
ASSLSRNTEAF,11,NA,NA,TRBJ1-1,TRBV5-1
ASSFGGGEETQY,12,NA,TRBD2,TRBJ2-5,TRBV7-3
ASSRDVPRGGYSNQPQH,17,NA,NA,TRBJ1-5,TRBV19
ASSRQSGVVEGYT,13,NA,NA,TRBJ1-2,TRBV5-4
ASSLEARKTYNEQF,14,NA,NA,TRBJ2-1,TRBV7-8
ASSMQGGQTQY,11,NA,NA,TRBJ2-5,TRBV27
ASSQTSDNSYEQY,13,NA,TRBD2,TRBJ2-7,TRBV9
ASSFSSKQGGF,11,NA,NA,TRBJ2-1,TRBV5-1
ASSLGAGGTNEQF,13,NA,TRBD1,TRBJ2-1,TRBV5-4
ASRTDIGYT,9,NA,NA,TRBJ1-2,TRBV6-5
ASSTTGGWETQY,12,NA,NA,TRBJ2-5,TRBV27
ASIKGGQRGYT,11,NA,NA,TRBJ1-2,TRBV21-1
ASSLGQYTDTQY,12,NA,TRBD1,TRBJ2-3,TRBV28
ASSVAVSGAHEQY,13,NA,NA,TRBJ2-7,TRBV9
ASSLGQGLYGYT,12,NA,TRBD1,TRBJ1-2,TRBV4-1
ASSPRLAEFTGELF,14,NA,TRBD2,TRBJ2-2,TRBV7-9
ASSAFGYT,8,NA,NA,TRBJ1-2,TRBV2